Below are 7 T cell receptor beta chains sequenced from a single sample in a study of T cells in Graves' hyperthyroidism and ophthalmopathy. RNA transcripts gave rise to amplified TCR beta CDR3 regions. The HTBI set primed first-round TCR CDR3 RT-PCR. One entry per CDR3 protein, called by TCRdb with MiXCR from the multiplex PCR reads. The table has a few hundred thousand distinct CDR3 sequences, roughly 13% seen once. Input material: blood. These receptors were collected from a woman in her thirties or forties with Graves' ophthalmopathy.

The chain couples TRBV19 to TRBJ1-6; 8 bases are a match to TRBD1. V trimming: 7 bases; J trimming: 7 bases; junction bases outside the gene matches: 3. CDR3 size: 13 residues. In germline, CDR1 is LNHDA, CDR2 SQIVND (reference sequence). The chain's CDR3 is CASIGQGNSPLHF. The CDR3 bases are TGTGCCAGTATTGGACAGGGAAATTCACCCCTCCACTTT.

The J gene is TRBJ2-7, the V gene TRBV7-3, with a possible D match to TRBD2 (6 bases). Germline CDR1 and CDR2: SGHTA and FQGTGA. This CDR3 region has 15 residues. Trimming removed 1 base from V and 5 bases from J, with 15 bases in between. The CDR3 loop reads CASSLRGEAPDEQYF. CDR3 DNA sequence: TGTGCCAGCAGCTTAAGGGGGGAGGCCCCCGACGAGCAGTACTTC.

The chain has TRBV12-3 or TRBV12-4 and TRBJ2-1, with D perhaps matching TRBD2 (6 bases). V shed 5 bases and J shed 6 bases, with 14 bases lying between them. This CDR3 spans 14 amino acids. The CDR3 coding sequence is TGTGCCAGCAGTGCCGTGGGAGGTCTCAATGAGCAGTTCTTC. This codes for CASSAVGGLNEQFF.

The rearrangement links TRBV7-2 to TRBJ2-7; TRBD2 matches at 9 bases. CDR1 is SGHTA and CDR2 is FQGNSA in the germline V gene. V gave up 6 bases and J gave up 3 bases; unmatched junction bases: 9. The CDR3 is 15 residues long. CDR3 sequence: CASSISGGQSYEQYF. The CDR3 coding sequence is TGTGCCAGCAGTATTAGCGGGGGACAGAGCTACGAGCAGTACTTC.

This clonotype was counted ten times or more. The chain employs TRBV11-3 and TRBJ2-1; the D gene is possibly TRBD1 (7 bases). The CDR3 extends over 17 amino acids. V lost 4 bases, J lost 1 base, and 17 bases lay in between. Germline CDR1 SGHNT, CDR2 YENEEA. This chain's CDR3 is CASSSQGVGGSYNEQFF. The CDR3 coding sequence is TGTGCCAGCAGCTCCCAGGGGGTGGGGGGATCCTACAATGAGCAGTTCTTC.

This clonotype was found a few times. J is TRBJ2-3 and V is TRBV5-4, with 9 bases fitting TRBD1. Germline lookup yields CDR1 SGHNT and CDR2 YYREEE (reference sequence). With 4 bases clipped from V and 5 bases from J, the junction kept 8 bases outside the gene matches. This CDR3 is 15 amino acids long. The CDR3 bases are TGTGCCAGCAGCATCCTCAGGACAGGGGAAGATACGCAGTATTTT. Protein: CASSILRTGEDTQYF.

This clonotype was detected ten times or more. This rearrangement joins TRBV6-1 to TRBJ2-5; D uncertain. Trimming shortened V by 8 bases and J by 5 bases, and 21 bases separated the two germline ends. CDR1 MNHNS and CDR2 SASEGT come from the germline V gene. CDR3 length: 15 residues. As DNA, the CDR3 is TGTGCCAGCCTCGACACCACGGAGCGTTGGGAGACCCAGTACTTC. Its translation: CASLDTTERWETQYF.